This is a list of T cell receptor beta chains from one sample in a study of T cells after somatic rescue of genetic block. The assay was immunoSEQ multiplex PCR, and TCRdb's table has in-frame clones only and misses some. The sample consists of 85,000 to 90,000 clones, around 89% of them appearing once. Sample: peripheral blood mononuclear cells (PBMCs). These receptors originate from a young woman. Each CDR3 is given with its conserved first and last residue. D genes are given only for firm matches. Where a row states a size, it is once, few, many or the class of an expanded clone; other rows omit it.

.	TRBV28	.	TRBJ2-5	TGTGCCAGCAGCCCAAGGGGGGGGGCGGTCCGGGAGACCCAGTACTTC	CASSPRGGAVRETQYF
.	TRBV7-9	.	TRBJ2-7	TGTGCCAGCAGCCTGGGGCACCAGACATGGGACTTC	CASSLGHQTWDF
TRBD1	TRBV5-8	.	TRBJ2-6	TGTGCCAGCAGCCCCGGGACAGGGACTTCAGGGGCCAACGTCCTGACTTTC	CASSPGTGTSGANVLTF
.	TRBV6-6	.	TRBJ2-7	TGTGCCAGCATCCCCGGGGTCAGCGCGGGGGAGCAGTACTTC	CASIPGVSAGEQYF
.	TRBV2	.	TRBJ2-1	TGTGCCAGCCCAAGTGACAGGAGCTCCTACAATGAGCAGTTCTTC	CASPSDRSSYNEQFF
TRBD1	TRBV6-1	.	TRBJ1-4	TGTGCCAGCAGTGAAGGAAGGACAGGCAATGAAAAACTGTTTTTT	CASSEGRTGNEKLFF
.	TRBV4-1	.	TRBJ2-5	TGCGCCAGCAGCCAAGACCTAGAGACCCAGTACTTC	CASSQDLETQYF
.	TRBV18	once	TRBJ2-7	TGTGCCAGCTCACCGCTAGCAGCAGACCTGGGCGAGCAGTACTTC	CASSPLAADLGEQYF
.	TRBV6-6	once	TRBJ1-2	TGTGCCAGCCCAAAGGACAGTGGGATGGATGGCTACACCTTC	CASPKDSGMDGYTF
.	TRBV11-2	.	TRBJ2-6	TGTGCCAGCAGCATACAGGACCTCCTCTCTGGGGCCAACGTCCTGACTTTC	CASSIQDLLSGANVLTF
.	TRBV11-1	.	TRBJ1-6	TGTGCCAGCAGCACCATTGATAATTCACCCCTCCACTTT	CASSTIDNSPLHF
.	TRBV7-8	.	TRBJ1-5	TGTGCCAGCAGCCCAACAAGTCAGCCCCAGCATTTT	CASSPTSQPQHF
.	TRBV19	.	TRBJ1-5	TGTGCCAGTAGTATAGTATGGGGGGCTCCCAATCAGCCCCAGCATTTT	CASSIVWGAPNQPQHF
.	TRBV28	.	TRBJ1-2	TGTGCCAGCAGTTTAAGGCAGGATGGCTACACCTTC	CASSLRQDGYTF